A single sample is the source of the 15 T cell receptor beta chains below, sequenced in a study of CD8+CD57+ T cells in acquired aplastic anemia. Genomic DNA, the template, was used for profiling of the TCR beta VDJ and CDR3. Each CDR3 protein is one row after TCRdb ran MiXCR on the reads. Of around 140,000 distinct CDR3 sequences in the sample, 35% to 50% are singletons; the top ten hold 8% to 9%. The sequenced material came from sorted CD4+, CD8+, or CD8+CD57+ T cells (not recorded which) from PBMCs. Receptors originate from a human donor in good health, serving as a control.

As to this clonotype: One end of the junction fails to match germline, which may point to a read error. This chain connects TRBV27 to TRBJ2-6, with D tentatively TRBD1 (5 bases). CDR3 length: 18 amino acids. CDR1 is MNHEY, CDR2 SMNVEV, per germline (reference sequence). CDR3: CASSTSAGLGSGANILTF. DNA of the CDR3: TGTGCCAGCAGCACCTCAGCCGGGTTGGGCTCTGGGGCCAACATCCTGACTTTC.

Many counts were recorded for this clonotype. V is TRBV6-1 and J is TRBJ1-6, with 7 bases matching TRBD1. J gave up 0 bases and V 7 bases, and 3 bases lay outside the gene matches. Germline loops: CDR1 MNHNS, CDR2 SASEGT. This CDR3 region has 15 residues. CDR3 region: CASTGGSSYNSPLHF. The CDR3 coding sequence is TGTGCCAGCACAGGGGGAAGCTCCTATAATTCACCCCTCCACTTT.

Turning to this clonotype: One junction end does not reproduce the germline sequence, and a read error may be involved. This chain links TRBV10-3 with TRBJ1-2, with D possibly matching TRBD1 (5 bases). This CDR3 contains 15 residues. Germline CDR1 and CDR2: ENHRY and SYGVKD. This CDR3 is CVISESVAGPYGYTF. In DNA form, the CDR3 reads TGTGTCATCAGTGAGTCGGTGGCAGGGCCTTATGGCTACACCTTC.

This clonotype was observed at least ten times. The rearrangement uses TRBV6-1 and TRBJ1-2; TRBD1 might be the D (6 bases). This CDR3 has 14 residues. Trimming shortened V by 7 bases and J by 5 bases, and 17 bases separated the two germline ends. Germline V lookup: CDR1 MNHNS, CDR2 SASEGT. The CDR3 here is CASTNVRGPYGYTF. The CDR3 DNA reads TGTGCCAGCACAAACGTGCGGGGGCCGTATGGCTACACCTTC.

There are many counts of this clonotype. The rearrangement joins TRBV6-2 or TRBV6-3 to TRBJ2-7, with 9 bases matching TRBD1. The germline V gene has CDR1 MNHEY and CDR2 SVGEGT. The CDR3 extends over 19 amino acids. J was trimmed by 4 bases and V by 0 bases; bases with no gene match: 16. The CDR3, as DNA: TGTGCCAGCAGTTACTCGGGGAACTTGGGACAGGGAGGTCGGTACGAGCAGTACTTC. It translates to CASSYSGNLGQGGRYEQYF.

This clonotype showed up many times. The V and J genes are TRBV5-1 and TRBJ1-1; tentative D call: TRBD1 (5 bases). The germline V gene encodes CDR1 SGHRS and CDR2 YFSETQ. Trimming pared 0 bases from V and 1 base from J, leaving 7 bases between. The length of the CDR3 is 14 residues. The CDR3 here is CASSLETGNTEAFF. The CDR3 DNA reads TGCGCCAGCAGCTTGGAAACAGGGAACACTGAAGCTTTCTTT.

This clonotype was picked up a small number of times. The junction departs from germline at one end; a sequencing error may be responsible. The CDR3 DNA reads TGTGCCAGCGTGACAGGGAACGCTGAAGCTTTCTTT. Amino acid sequence: CASVTGNAEAFF. The chain uses TRBV25-1 and TRBJ1-1, with 7 bases identical to TRBD1. The germline V gene has CDR1 MGHDK and CDR2 SYGVNS. CDR3 length: 12 amino acids.

This clonotype was detected many times. The chain carries TRBV7-9 and TRBJ1-6; no clear D gene. V lost 1 base and J 7 bases, leaving 11 bases between the germline ends. CDR1 is SEHNR, CDR2 FQNEAQ, per germline (reference sequence). The CDR3 extends over 15 amino acids. CDR3 coding DNA: TGTGCCAGCAGCTTAGGATGGAGGGAAAATTCACCCCTCCACTTT. Translation: CASSLGWRENSPLHF.

This clonotype was counted ten times or more. The rearrangement joins TRBV14 to TRBJ2-5; D remains ambiguous. The CDR3 runs to 12 residues. In germline, CDR1 is SGHDN, CDR2 FVKESK. V was pared by 3 bases and J by 1 base, with 3 bases between. In nucleotides, the CDR3 is TGTGCCAGCAGCCAGGTCCAAGAGACCCAGTACTTC. Its translation: CASSQVQETQYF.

Only a few counts were recorded for this clonotype. V is TRBV24-1 and J is TRBJ2-3; tentative D call: TRBD2 (5 bases). V was cut by 4 bases and J by 5 bases, with 9 bases left in between. Germline values: CDR1 KGHDR, CDR2 SFDVKD. The CDR3 contains 13 residues. CDR3 sequence reads: CATSDSGGDTQYF. DNA for the CDR3: TGTGCCACCAGTGACTCAGGAGGAGATACGCAGTATTTT.

This clonotype has a count of ten or more. This rearrangement joins TRBV7-2 to TRBJ2-2, with 12 bases aligning to TRBD1. With V trimmed by 7 bases and J by 7 bases, 7 bases remained unmatched. In germline, CDR1 is SGHTA, CDR2 FQGNSA. The CDR3 totals 15 residues. CDR3 nucleotides: TGTGCCAGCACCCCCGGGACAGGGGGCATCGGGGAGCTGTTTTTT. This codes for CASTPGTGGIGELFF.

The chain links TRBV6-1 to TRBJ1-6; 10 nucleotides align to TRBD1. Trimming removed 3 bases from V and 6 bases from J; junction bases left unmatched: 2. The germline gives CDR1 MNHNS, CDR2 SASEGT. The CDR3 has 15 amino acids. CDR3: CASSEGTGVNSPLHF. DNA of the CDR3: TGTGCCAGCAGTGAGGGGACAGGGGTTAATTCACCCCTCCACTTT.

There are many counts of this clonotype. This rearrangement joins TRBV7-9 to TRBJ1-6, with a possible D match to TRBD1 (5 bases). Trimming removed 6 bases at V and 7 bases at J, with 13 bases between. This CDR3 contains 14 residues. Germline loops: CDR1 SEHNR, CDR2 FQNEAQ (reference sequence). The DNA for the CDR3 is TGTGCCAGCAGGCCGGGACTACGAAATTCACCCCTCCACTTT. Residues: CASRPGLRNSPLHF.

This clonotype has a handful of counts. V and J are TRBV3-1 and TRBJ2-2; D uncertain. Germline CDR1 is LGHDT and CDR2 is YNNKEL (reference sequence). The CDR3 is 13 amino acids. V was pared by 3 bases and J by 12 bases, with 14 bases between. CDR3 DNA: TGTGCCAGCAGCCATCCCCAGGTAGAGAAGCTGTTTTTT. As protein: CASSHPQVEKLFF.

This clonotype was counted ten times or more. The genes are TRBV7-7 and TRBJ2-5, with D perhaps matching TRBD1 or TRBD2 (5 bases each). Trimming stripped 0 bases from V and 4 bases from J, with 9 bases between. Per the germline V gene, CDR1 is SSHAT and CDR2 is FNYEAQ (reference sequence). This CDR3 comprises 14 residues. CDR3 DNA: TGTGCCAGCAGCTTAGCGCCAGGGACAGAGACCCAGTACTTC. Protein sequence: CASSLAPGTETQYF.